These 21 T cell receptor beta chains were sequenced from one sample in a study of blood T cell repertoires in COVID-19. The table came from immunoSEQ multiplex PCR; TCRdb's copy has only in-frame clones and leaves some out. The table lists about 240,000 clones, approximately 86% of them singletons. Material for sequencing was peripheral blood. These receptors originate from a man in his fifties or sixties who had recovered from COVID-19.

CDR3 nucleotide sequence: TGCGCCAGCAGCCAAGGATTCAACATCGGAGCTAACTATGGCTACACCTTC. The encoded protein is CASSQGFNIGANYGYTF. The chain joins TRBV5-1 to TRBJ1-2; D gene uncertain. V was pared by 4 bases and J by 0 bases, with 19 bases between. Germline V gene lookup returns CDR1 SGHRS and CDR2 YFSETQ. The CDR3 is 17 amino acids.

V and J are TRBV28 and TRBJ2-3; 7 bases agree with TRBD1. There are 14 residues in the CDR3. Germline assignment: CDR1 MDHEN and CDR2 SYDVKM. J lost 2 bases, V lost 5 bases, and 4 bases had no gene match. The CDR3 region is CASSAGTVTDTQYF. In nucleotides, the CDR3 is TGTGCCAGCAGTGCCGGGACAGTCACAGATACGCAGTATTTT.

In its sample, this clone was seen a few times. The V gene is TRBV5-1, the J gene TRBJ2-4; 9 bases line up with TRBD1. The trim removed 4 bases at V and 8 bases at J, leaving 7 bases unmatched. The germline CDR1 and CDR2 sequences are SGHRS and YFSETQ. The CDR3 runs 14 residues. This CDR3 is CASSDTGGRYIQYF. Written as DNA, the CDR3 is TGCGCCAGCAGCGATACAGGGGGCAGATACATTCAGTACTTC.

This clone has a single count. The rearrangement uses TRBV30 and TRBJ1-2, with D perhaps matching TRBD1 (6 bases). V lost 1 base and J lost 5, with 11 bases in between. From germline, CDR1 is GTSNPN and CDR2 SVGIG (reference sequence). The CDR3 sequence is 13 residues long. CDR3 in amino acids: CAWSEDSLYGYTF. As DNA, the CDR3 is TGTGCCTGGAGTGAGGACAGTTTATATGGCTACACCTTC. The full variable domain, its missing parts supplied by reference TRBV30 and TRBJ1-2, is SQTIHQWPATLVQPVGSPLSLECTVEGTSNPNLYWYRQAAGRGLQLLFYSVGIGQISSEVPQNLSASRPQDRQFILSSKKLLLSDSGFYLCAWSEDSLYGYTFGSGTRLTVV.

This clone appeared a single time. J is TRBJ2-2 and V is TRBV3-1 (or the pseudogene TRBV3-2); no reliable D call. Trimming cost V 2 bases and J 6 bases, with 16 bases left between them. Germline-derived CDR1 and CDR2 are LGHDT and YNNKEL (reference sequence). This CDR3 region has 16 residues. The CDR3 protein is CASSQRRGDPAGELFF. The CDR3 region has the DNA TGTGCCAGCAGCCAAAGACGTGGAGACCCAGCCGGGGAGCTGTTTTTT.

V usage is TRBV5-1 and J usage is TRBJ2-1, with a weak D call TRBD1 (5 bases). V shed 2 bases and J shed 6 bases, with 15 bases lying between them. CDR3 length equals 15 residues. Per the germline V gene, CDR1 is SGHRS and CDR2 is YFSETQ. Here the CDR3 DNA reads TGCGCCAGCAGCTTCATGGTGGGGCAGACCAATGAGCAGTTCTTC. This codes for CASSFMVGQTNEQFF.

The rearrangement joins TRBV20-1 to TRBJ2-5; TRBD1 matches 8 bases. Trimming at V came to 3 bases and at J to 4 bases, leaving 4 bases not matched to a gene. CDR3 length equals 13 residues. The germline gives CDR1 DFQATT, CDR2 SNEGSKA (reference sequence). The CDR3 spells CSASATGGETQYF. The DNA of the CDR3 is TGCAGTGCTAGTGCTACAGGGGGAGAGACCCAGTACTTC.

V is TRBV18 and J is TRBJ2-7; TRBD1 is a possible D gene (5 bases). The CDR3 consists of 12 residues. CDR1 KGHSH and CDR2 LQKENI come from the germline V gene. V lost 6 bases and J lost 3, with 9 bases in between. The CDR3 DNA reads TGTGCCAGCTCGCTCCAGGGCTACGAGCAGTACGTC. Encoded protein: CASSLQGYEQYV.

V gene TRBV7-6 combines with J gene TRBJ2-2; 10 bases map to TRBD2. This CDR3 comprises 15 residues. Germline CDR1 SGHVS, CDR2 FNYEAQ. J was trimmed by 3 bases and V by 5 bases; bases with no gene match: 3. The CDR3 nucleotides read TGTGCCAGCAGCCCCGGACTAGCGGACACCGGGGAGCTGTTTTTT. Protein sequence: CASSPGLADTGELFF.

This clone occurred once. The V call is TRBV19, the J call TRBJ2-7; D ambiguous. The CDR3 is 13 residues long. The ends were cut back, 1 base at V and 3 bases at J, with 7 bases in the middle. In germline, CDR1 is LNHDA, CDR2 SQIVND (reference sequence). The CDR3 DNA is TGTGCCAGTAGTATAGTCGCAGACTACGAGCAGTACTTC. It translates to CASSIVADYEQYF.

The V gene is TRBV25-1, the J gene TRBJ2-7; 9 bases are a match to TRBD1. The CDR3 length is 16 residues. Germline V lookup: CDR1 MGHDK, CDR2 SYGVNS. Germline trimming cut 3 bases from V and 5 bases from J; bases unmatched to any gene: 11. In nucleotides, the CDR3 is TGTGCCAGCAGTGAGTCCGGGACAGGGATGGTCCACGAGCAGTACTTC. Its protein product is CASSESGTGMVHEQYF.

The J gene is TRBJ2-2, the V gene TRBV19; TRBD2 might be the D (5 bases). This CDR3 is built from 14 residues. The germline V and J ends were trimmed by 7 bases and 2 bases, with 11 bases remaining between them. Germline lookup yields CDR1 LNHDA and CDR2 SQIVND (reference sequence). The CDR3 nucleotides read TGTGCCAGTATTAGACGGGAAAACACCGGGGAGCTGTTTTTT. This codes for CASIRRENTGELFF.

V is TRBV5-1 and J is TRBJ2-5; tentative D call: TRBD1 (5 bases). Germline V CDR1 and CDR2: SGHRS, YFSETQ. The CDR3 spans 15 residues. The V and J ends lost 0 bases and 5 bases respectively, with 14 bases between them. Written as DNA, the CDR3 is TGCGCCAGCAGCTTGGGTTTTGGGGCTATTGAGACCCAGTACTTC. It encodes CASSLGFGAIETQYF.

The chain links TRBV27 to TRBJ2-1; 11 bases fit TRBD1. The CDR3 is made up of 15 amino acids. Per germline, CDR1 MNHEY and CDR2 SMNVEV (reference sequence). V gave up 1 base and J gave up 9 bases; unmatched junction bases: 5. In DNA, the CDR3 is TGTGCCAGCAGTTTATTCGGACAGGGGGCGATTGAGCAGTTCTTC. Amino acids: CASSLFGQGAIEQFF.

The J gene is TRBJ1-2, the V gene TRBV2, with a weak D call TRBD1 (6 bases). Germline CDR1 and CDR2: SNHLY and FYNNEI. CDR3 size: 11 residues. The CDR3 DNA reads TGTGCGACTGGGACATTTTATGGCTACACCTTC. Translated: CATGTFYGYTF.

The chain recombines TRBV6-6 with TRBJ2-7; D is perhaps TRBD2 (6 bases). In germline, CDR1 is MNHNY, CDR2 SVGAGI (reference sequence). CDR3 length equals 16 residues. Trimming took 6 bases from V and 3 from J, leaving 21 bases between them. The CDR3 sequence: CASSTTWDVGGYEQYF. The CDR3 DNA is TGTGCCAGCAGCACGACCTGGGATGTGGGGGGCTACGAGCAGTACTTC.

The gene calls are TRBV29-1 and TRBJ2-3, with D tentatively TRBD2 (7 bases). Germline values: CDR1 SQVTM, CDR2 ANQGSEA. Trimming left V 2 bases short and J 2 bases short, with 11 bases between. This CDR3 spans 14 amino acids. This chain's CDR3 is CSVEFRGATDTQYF. DNA of the CDR3: TGCAGCGTTGAATTCCGGGGGGCCACAGATACGCAGTATTTT.

The table lists this clone with a few counts. The chain is built from TRBV5-1 and TRBJ2-5; the D gene is possibly TRBD2 (5 bases). The CDR3 has 14 amino acids. Germline CDR1 reads SGHRS; CDR2 reads YFSETQ. Trimming cost V 1 base and J 1 base, with 8 bases left between them. CDR3 nucleotide sequence: TGCGCCAGCAGCTTGTCACTAGGCCAAGAGACCCAGTACTTC. It yields the protein CASSLSLGQETQYF. Full variable domain (missing parts from reference TRBV5-1 and TRBJ2-5): KAGVTQTPRYLIKTRGQQVTLSCSPISGHRSVSWYQQTPGQGLQFLFEYFSETQRNKGNFPGRFSGRQFSNSRSEMNVSTLELGDSALYLCASSLSLGQETQYFGPGTRLLVL.

The chain couples TRBV6-1 to TRBJ1-2; D may be TRBD1 (6 bases). V gave up 2 bases and J gave up 4 bases, with 17 bases separating them. The germline gives CDR1 MNHNS, CDR2 SASEGT. This CDR3 spans 16 amino acids. The DNA of the CDR3 is TGTGCCAGCAGTGAAATCAGGGGTGACCTCGCCTATGGCTACACCTTC. It is translated as CASSEIRGDLAYGYTF.

The CDR3 sequence is CASSLPQTSGGLSSYNEQFF. The CDR3 DNA is TGTGCCAGCAGTTTACCCCAAACTAGCGGGGGCCTGAGCTCCTACAATGAGCAGTTCTTC. The gene calls are TRBV28 and TRBJ2-1; TRBD2 matches at 11 bases. The CDR3 covers 20 residues. V dropped 2 bases and J dropped 0; count of bases not matched to a gene: 12. The germline CDR1 and CDR2 sequences are MDHEN and SYDVKM.

This sequence joins TRBV11-2 and TRBJ2-3, with D unresolved. Germline V lookup: CDR1 SGHAT, CDR2 FQNNGV. This CDR3 has 12 amino acids. Trimming cost V 6 bases and J 4 bases, with 8 bases left between them. Here the CDR3 DNA reads TGTGCCAGCAGAATCATCCCAGATACGCAGTATTTT. Its translation: CASRIIPDTQYF.